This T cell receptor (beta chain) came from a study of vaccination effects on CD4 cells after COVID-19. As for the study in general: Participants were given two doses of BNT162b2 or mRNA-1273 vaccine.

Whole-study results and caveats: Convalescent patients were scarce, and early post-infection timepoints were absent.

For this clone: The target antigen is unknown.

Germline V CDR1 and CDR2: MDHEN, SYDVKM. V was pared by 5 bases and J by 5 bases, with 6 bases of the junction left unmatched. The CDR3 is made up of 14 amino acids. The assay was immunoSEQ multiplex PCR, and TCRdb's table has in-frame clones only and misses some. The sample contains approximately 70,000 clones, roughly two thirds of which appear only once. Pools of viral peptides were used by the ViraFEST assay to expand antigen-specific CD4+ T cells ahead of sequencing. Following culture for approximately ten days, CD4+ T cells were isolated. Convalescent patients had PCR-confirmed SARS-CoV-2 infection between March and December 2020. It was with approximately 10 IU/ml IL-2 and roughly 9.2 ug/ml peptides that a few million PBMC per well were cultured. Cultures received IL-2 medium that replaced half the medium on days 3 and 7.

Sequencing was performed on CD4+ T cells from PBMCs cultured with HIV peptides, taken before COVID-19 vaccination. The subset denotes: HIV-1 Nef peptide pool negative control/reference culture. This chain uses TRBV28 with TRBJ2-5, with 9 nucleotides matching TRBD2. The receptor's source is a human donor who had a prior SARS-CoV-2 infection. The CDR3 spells CASSEAGGRETQYF. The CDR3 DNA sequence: TGTGCCAGCAGTGAAGCGGGGGGTCGGGAGACCCAGTACTTC.